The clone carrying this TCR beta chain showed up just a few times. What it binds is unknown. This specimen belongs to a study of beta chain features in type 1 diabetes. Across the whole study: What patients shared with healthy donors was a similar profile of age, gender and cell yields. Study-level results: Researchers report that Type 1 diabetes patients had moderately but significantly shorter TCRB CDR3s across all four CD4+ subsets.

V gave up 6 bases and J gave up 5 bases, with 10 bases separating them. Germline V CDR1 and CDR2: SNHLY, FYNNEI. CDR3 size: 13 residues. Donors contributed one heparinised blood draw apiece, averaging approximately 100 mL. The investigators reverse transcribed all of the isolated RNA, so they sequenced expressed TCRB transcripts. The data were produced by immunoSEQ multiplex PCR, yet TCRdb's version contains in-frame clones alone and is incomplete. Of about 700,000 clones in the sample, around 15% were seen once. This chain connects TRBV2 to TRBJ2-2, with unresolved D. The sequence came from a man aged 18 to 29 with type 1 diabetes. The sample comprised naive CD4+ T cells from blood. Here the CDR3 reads CASRSLGTGELFF. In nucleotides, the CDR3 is TGTGCCAGCAGGAGCCTAGGGACCGGGGAGCTGTTTTTT.